The entry below describes one T cell receptor (beta chain). Its antigen target is currently unknown. Base-call qualities are not available, and no considerably larger clone is one nucleotide away. These data come from a study of shared clonotypes between healthy human individuals (dated by TCRdb to 2020 to 2021). With regard to the full study: The cohort included three men and a couple of women between 18 and 49 years of age. The study deeply sequenced blood TCR repertoires of five healthy adults to estimate repertoire size and the extent of clonotype sharing between individuals. Libraries were prepared and TCR repertoires were sequenced by different laboratories using diverse techniques, in order to increase sequencing depth and limit assay-specific biases. Each donor's leukapheresis produced roughly between roughly 0.85 and 9.5 billion PBMCs.

The germline V gene provides CDR1 MDHEN and CDR2 SYDVKM. From the cysteine through the phenylalanine, the CDR3 covers 15 amino acids. The CDR3 DNA has 45 bases and is translated from base 1. Trimming at the junction amounts to 1 base on V and 4 bases on J, and the germline ends lie 13 bases apart. Using the deep immunoSEQ assay, TCR CDR3 regions were amplified from genomic DNA by multiplex PCR. Genomic DNA extracted from each cell subset was distributed evenly over all wells of several immunoSEQ 96-well plates, and each plate served as one replicate. For unsorted PBMC, around 290 ng of genomic DNA, equivalent to about 32,000 T cell genomes, went into each replicate PCR. Unsorted PBMC genomic DNA was sequenced across ten immunoSEQ deep assay plates. Purified libraries were quantified with a Qubit 3.0 fluorometer, sized on a Bioanalyzer 2100, and re-quantified with the KAPA Library Quantification kit. A separate single-read 150-cycle Illumina NextSeq 550 flow cell was used to sequence each immunoSEQ 96-well plate. As for the original processing: Because only junctional sequences without quality scores were contained in the immunoSEQ output, filtering matching that applied to full-length reads could not be performed. To assign V/J genes and CDR3, sequences were annotated against IMGT germline references using PyIR, a Python wrapper for IgBLAST v1.9. Reads were removed for weak V/J assignments (E-value above 1e-6), missing CDR3, stop codons, out-of-frame junctions, or ambiguous translated residues. V3J clonotypes were defined by identical inferred V gene, J gene, and CDR3 amino acid sequence. Percentage overlap between repertoires was calculated by dividing the number of shared unique clonotypes by the size of the smaller repertoire. Repertoire richness was assessed with RTK rarefaction, the Chao1 estimator, and Recon v2.1 estimates of unobserved clonotypes. TCRdb re-hosts the immuneACCESS table, in-frame sequences only. Its copies lack some clones; in the studies checked, an unresolved V gene accounts for under half of them, and the cause for the rest is not known. V, J and clone size are those of that table, while D and trimming were read from the DNA. Recorded for this sample are hundreds of thousands of clones; around 78% of them occurred a single time. The leading ten clones occupy around 12% of the sample.

Study-level results and caveats: Pairwise subsampling led to the expectation that sequencing depth would affect the degree of clonotype sharing among donors. The small number of donors limited the genetic and exposure-history diversity represented. Sampling was limited to blood, and TCR repertoires in tissue likely differ from TCR repertoires in blood.

The donors were healthy, HIV-negative adults with no recently reported acute infections or vaccinations. Every donor was a Caucasian adult living in Nashville, Tennessee, USA. For unsorted samples, some 87 million PBMCs were counted, and genomic DNA was extracted using the QIAamp DNA Blood Mini kit. After blood collection by leukapheresis, PBMCs were isolated using Ficoll-Histopaque density gradient centrifugation and then cryopreserved in the vapor phase of liquid nitrogen. This sequence uses TRBV28 and TRBJ2-5; no D gene can be assigned with confidence. The sequenced sample was PBMCs. The clonotype originates from a woman between 40 and 55 years old in good health. Some clones in this sample may be carry-over from other donors' samples. The nucleotide sequence reads TGTGCCAGCAGTTTATTTCGGGTGGCGGTAGAGACCCAGTACTTC. This sequence encodes CASSLFRVAVETQYF. The full variable domain, with segments outside the CDR3 supplied by the reference TRBV28 and TRBJ2-5 proteins, appears as DVKVTQSSRYLVKRTGEKVFLECVQDMDHENMFWYRQDPGLGLRLIYFSYDVKMKEKGDIPEGYSVSREKKERFSLILESASTNQTSMYLCASSLFRVAVETQYFGPGTRLLVL.